The sequence of this T cell receptor beta chain was determined in a study of T cell repertoires in cytomegalovirus infection. Using its own MiXCR run on the reads, TCRdb lists one record per CDR3 protein. The data hold nearly 650,000 distinct CDR3 sequences, with 20% to 30% observed a single time. The CDR3 totals 16 residues. Germline V gene lookup returns CDR1 MGHRA and CDR2 YSYEKL. V was pared by 2 bases and J by 4 bases, with 10 bases of the junction left unmatched. Sequenced input: CD8+ T cells from PBMCs. This TCR derives from a human donor in good health (CMV status not recorded). Some clones in this sample may be carry-over from other donors' samples. The chain joins TRBV4-1 to TRBJ2-7, with TRBD2 identical over 8 bases. The CDR3 nucleotides are TGCGCCAGCAGCCAACTCACCGGGACTAGTGTGTACGAGCAGTACTTC. This encodes CASSQLTGTSVYEQYF.